This T cell receptor (beta chain) derives from a study of shared T cell receptors in the human thymus. Profiled with immunoSEQ multiplex PCR; TCRdb holds only in-frame clones, not every one. The profile covers a few hundred thousand clones, with around 95% appearing a single time and about 0.02% taken by the ten largest. CDR3 size: 16 residues. Trimming at V came to 6 bases and at J to 2 bases, leaving 12 bases not matched to a gene. The V gene's germline CDR1 is LNHNV and CDR2 YYDKDF (reference sequence). Sequencing input: thymocytes. This receptor was taken from a human donor. The chain couples TRBV15 to TRBJ2-7; 8 positions agree with TRBD1. This CDR3 is CATRLPGQGSTYEQYF. The CDR3, as DNA: TGTGCCACCAGATTACCCGGACAGGGATCGACCTACGAGCAGTACTTC.